A selection of T cell receptor beta chains follows, all from one sample in a study of blood T cells in healthy people across ages. TCRdb re-analysed the 5' RACE reads in MiXCR, keeping a single row per CDR3 protein. The sample includes around 1,000,000 distinct CDR3 sequences, roughly two fifths of them seen just once. The sequenced sample was blood. The receptors were gathered from a man in his late teens or twenties in good health. CDR3s include the opening cysteine and the closing phenylalanine or tryptophan. The D gene is left open where the match is weak. Only part of the rows carry a size: once, few, many, or a class if the clone is expanded.

clone size,D gene,J gene,V gene,CDR3 DNA,CDR3 protein
many,-,TRBJ2-5,TRBV29-1,TGCAGCGTTGAGGGCTATAACCAAGAGACCCAGTACTTC,CSVEGYNQETQYF
few,TRBD1,TRBJ1-2,TRBV7-9,TGTGCCAGCAGCTACATTAGTCCCGGGACAGGGAACTATGGCTACACCTTC,CASSYISPGTGNYGYTF
once,TRBD1,TRBJ1-2,TRBV7-2,TGTGCCAGCAGCTCGGGACAGGGGGCGAGGATGAGCTGTGGCTACACCTTC,CASSSGQGARMSCGYTF
once,TRBD1,TRBJ1-5,TRBV6-2/TRBV6-3,TGTGCCAGCAGTTTACGGGACAGGTATGATACTAGCAATCAGCCCCAGCATTTT,CASSLRDRYDTSNQPQHF
-,TRBD2,TRBJ2-3,TRBV4-2,TGTGCCAGCCTAGCGGGGGGGCCGACAGATACGCAGTATTTT,CASLAGGPTDTQYF
-,-,TRBJ2-1,TRBV7-2,TGTGCCAGCAGCTTAGGAGGACATGGAAGCTCCTACAATGAGCAGTTCTTC,CASSLGGHGSSYNEQFF
many,-,TRBJ1-1,TRBV12-3/TRBV12-4,TGTGCCAGCAGCAGAGGGACGGCGAACACTGAAGCTTTCTTT,CASSRGTANTEAFF
few,TRBD2,TRBJ2-3,TRBV20-1,TGCAGTGCTGGACGACTAGCGGGGGTGGTGGATACGCAGTATTTT,CSAGRLAGVVDTQYF
-,TRBD1,TRBJ1-6,TRBV7-2,TGTGCCAGCAGCTCACAGGGGGGACTTAATTCACCCCTCCACTTT,CASSSQGGLNSPLHF
-,TRBD1,TRBJ1-2,TRBV20-1,TGCAGTGCCCGGGGACAGGATAACTATGGCTACACCTTC,CSARGQDNYGYTF
-,-,TRBJ1-1,TRBV28,TGTGCCAGCAGTCGACCCACTGAAGCTTTCTTT,CASSRPTEAFF
-,-,TRBJ1-1,TRBV6-5,TGTGCCAGCAGAACCGACGGGGCGGAGAACACTGAAGCTTTCTTT,CASRTDGAENTEAFF
few,-,TRBJ1-6,TRBV25-1,TGTGCCAGCAGTGAACGCGGGGCTGGTTCACCCCTCCACTTT,CASSERGAGSPLHF
-,-,TRBJ1-5,TRBV5-5,TGTGCCAGCAGCCGCAGAGCGAGCAATCAGCCCCAGCATTTT,CASSRRASNQPQHF
-,-,TRBJ2-2,TRBV5-4,TGTGCCAGCAGCTTGGACCTAGCTAACACCGGGGAGCTGTTTTTT,CASSLDLANTGELFF
-,TRBD2,TRBJ2-1,TRBV6-6,TGTGCCAGCAGTTATGGGCTAGCGGGGGGGCGGGGCGATGAGCAGTTCTTC,CASSYGLAGGRGDEQFF